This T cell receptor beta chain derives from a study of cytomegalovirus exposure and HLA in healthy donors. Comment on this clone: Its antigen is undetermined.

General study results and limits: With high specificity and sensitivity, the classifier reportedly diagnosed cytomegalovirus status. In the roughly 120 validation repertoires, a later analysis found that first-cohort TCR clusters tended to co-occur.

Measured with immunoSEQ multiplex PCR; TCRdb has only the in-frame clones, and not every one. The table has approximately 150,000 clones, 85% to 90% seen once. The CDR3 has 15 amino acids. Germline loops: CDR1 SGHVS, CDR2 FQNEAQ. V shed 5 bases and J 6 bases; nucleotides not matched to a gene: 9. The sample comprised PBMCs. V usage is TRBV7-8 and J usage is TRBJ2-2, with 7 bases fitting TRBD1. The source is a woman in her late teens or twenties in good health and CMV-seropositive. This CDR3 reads CASSTRGGKAGELFF. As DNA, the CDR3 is TGTGCCAGCAGCACAAGAGGGGGCAAAGCCGGGGAGCTGTTTTTT.